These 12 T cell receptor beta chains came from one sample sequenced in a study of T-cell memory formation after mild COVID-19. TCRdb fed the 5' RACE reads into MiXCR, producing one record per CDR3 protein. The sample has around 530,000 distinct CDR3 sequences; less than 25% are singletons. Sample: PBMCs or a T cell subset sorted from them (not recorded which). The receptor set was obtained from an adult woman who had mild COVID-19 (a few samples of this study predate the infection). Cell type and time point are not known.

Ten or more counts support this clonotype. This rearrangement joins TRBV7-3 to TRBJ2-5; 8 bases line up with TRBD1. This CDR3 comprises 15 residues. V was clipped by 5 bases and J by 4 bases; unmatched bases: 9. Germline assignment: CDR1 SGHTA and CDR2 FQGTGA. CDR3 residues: CASSIQGGRGETQYF. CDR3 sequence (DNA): TGTGCCAGCAGCATACAGGGGGGTCGCGGAGAGACCCAGTACTTC.

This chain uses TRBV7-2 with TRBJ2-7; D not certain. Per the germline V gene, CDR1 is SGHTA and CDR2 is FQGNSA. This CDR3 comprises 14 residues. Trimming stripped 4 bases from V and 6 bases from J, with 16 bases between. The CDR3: CASSSLGPPGEQYF. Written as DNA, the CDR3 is TGTGCCAGCAGCTCATTGGGCCCCCCGGGCGAGCAGTACTTC.

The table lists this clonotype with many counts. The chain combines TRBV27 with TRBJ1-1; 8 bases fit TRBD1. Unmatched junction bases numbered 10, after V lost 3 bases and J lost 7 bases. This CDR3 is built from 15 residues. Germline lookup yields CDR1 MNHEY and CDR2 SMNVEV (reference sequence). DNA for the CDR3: TGTGCCAGCAGTTTGCAGGGGGCCCTGAAGAGTGAAGCTTTCTTT. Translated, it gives CASSLQGALKSEAFF.

CDR3 in amino acids: CASSLGQTQGETQYF. The CDR3, as DNA: TGCGCCAGCAGCCTTGGACAAACGCAAGGGGAAACCCAGTACTTC. The chain carries TRBV5-1 and TRBJ2-5; D might be TRBD1 (5 bases). The ends were cut back, 4 bases at V and 8 bases at J, with 21 bases in the middle. Germline V gene sequence: CDR1 SGHRS, CDR2 YFSETQ. The CDR3 is made up of 15 amino acids.

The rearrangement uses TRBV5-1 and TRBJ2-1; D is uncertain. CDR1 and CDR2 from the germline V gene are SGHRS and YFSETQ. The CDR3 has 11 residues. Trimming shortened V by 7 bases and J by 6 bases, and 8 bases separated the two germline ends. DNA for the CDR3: TGCGCCAGCTCCAACAGCAATGAGCAGTTCTTC. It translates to CASSNSNEQFF.

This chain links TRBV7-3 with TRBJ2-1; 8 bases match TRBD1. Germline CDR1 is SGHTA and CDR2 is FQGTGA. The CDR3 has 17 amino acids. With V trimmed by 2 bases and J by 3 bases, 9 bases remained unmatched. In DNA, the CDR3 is TGTGCCAGCAGCTTACATCACAGGGGGGTTTTCTACAATGAGCAGTTCTTC. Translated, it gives CASSLHHRGVFYNEQFF.

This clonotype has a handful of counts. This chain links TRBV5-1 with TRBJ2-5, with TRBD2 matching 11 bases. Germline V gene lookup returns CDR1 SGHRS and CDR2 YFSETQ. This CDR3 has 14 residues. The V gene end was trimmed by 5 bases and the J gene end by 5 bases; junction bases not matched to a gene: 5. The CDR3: CASRPTSGKETQYF. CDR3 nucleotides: TGCGCCAGCAGGCCGACTAGCGGGAAGGAGACCCAGTACTTC.

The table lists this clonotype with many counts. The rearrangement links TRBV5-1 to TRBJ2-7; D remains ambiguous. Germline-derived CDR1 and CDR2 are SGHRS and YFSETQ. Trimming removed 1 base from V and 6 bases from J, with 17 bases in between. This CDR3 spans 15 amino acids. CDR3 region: CASSLLGDRDGEQYF. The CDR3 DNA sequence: TGCGCCAGCAGCTTGCTTGGAGACCGCGATGGCGAGCAGTACTTC.

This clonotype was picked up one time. Here the CDR3 DNA reads TGTGCCAGCAGTTTAAGTCCGTCGGCCCCCGAGCAGTACTTC. It yields the protein CASSLSPSAPEQYF. This chain connects TRBV27 to TRBJ2-7; no clear D. Trimming cost V 2 bases and J 6 bases, with 14 bases left between them. Germline loops: CDR1 MNHEY, CDR2 SMNVEV (reference sequence). CDR3 size: 14 residues.

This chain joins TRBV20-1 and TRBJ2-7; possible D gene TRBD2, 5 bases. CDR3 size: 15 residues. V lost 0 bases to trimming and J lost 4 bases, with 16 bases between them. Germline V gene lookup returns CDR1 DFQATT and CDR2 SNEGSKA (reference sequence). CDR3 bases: TGCAGTGCTAGAGATAAAGGGAGACGGGCATACGAGCAGTACTTC. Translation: CSARDKGRRAYEQYF.

For the CDR3, the DNA is TGCGCCAGCAGCTTGGGCCTGGGGACAGAGATGAACACTGAAGCTTTCTTT. Its translation: CASSLGLGTEMNTEAFF. The chain employs TRBV5-1 and TRBJ1-1; 7 positions match TRBD1. The germline CDR1 and CDR2 sequences are SGHRS and YFSETQ. The J segment lost 0 bases and the V segment lost 0 bases, leaving 8 bases of the junction unmatched. This CDR3 spans 17 amino acids.

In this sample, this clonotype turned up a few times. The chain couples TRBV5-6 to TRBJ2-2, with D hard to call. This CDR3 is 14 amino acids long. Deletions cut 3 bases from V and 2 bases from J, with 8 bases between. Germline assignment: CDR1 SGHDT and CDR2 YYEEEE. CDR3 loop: CASSSTPNTGELFF. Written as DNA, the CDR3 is TGTGCCAGCAGCTCAACACCTAACACCGGGGAGCTGTTTTTT.